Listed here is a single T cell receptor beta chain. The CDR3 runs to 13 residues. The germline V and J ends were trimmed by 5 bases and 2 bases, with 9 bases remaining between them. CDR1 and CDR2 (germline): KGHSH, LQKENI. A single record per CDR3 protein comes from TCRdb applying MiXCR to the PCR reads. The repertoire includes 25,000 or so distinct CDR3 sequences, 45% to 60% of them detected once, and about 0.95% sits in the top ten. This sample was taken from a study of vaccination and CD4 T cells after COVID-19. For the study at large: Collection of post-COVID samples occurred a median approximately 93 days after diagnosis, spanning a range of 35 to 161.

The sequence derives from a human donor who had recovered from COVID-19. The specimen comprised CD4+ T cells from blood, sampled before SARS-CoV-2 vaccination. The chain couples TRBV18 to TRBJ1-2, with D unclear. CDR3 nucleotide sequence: TGTGCCAGCTCAGTTGAGCGAAACTATGGCTACACCTTC. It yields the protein CASSVERNYGYTF.